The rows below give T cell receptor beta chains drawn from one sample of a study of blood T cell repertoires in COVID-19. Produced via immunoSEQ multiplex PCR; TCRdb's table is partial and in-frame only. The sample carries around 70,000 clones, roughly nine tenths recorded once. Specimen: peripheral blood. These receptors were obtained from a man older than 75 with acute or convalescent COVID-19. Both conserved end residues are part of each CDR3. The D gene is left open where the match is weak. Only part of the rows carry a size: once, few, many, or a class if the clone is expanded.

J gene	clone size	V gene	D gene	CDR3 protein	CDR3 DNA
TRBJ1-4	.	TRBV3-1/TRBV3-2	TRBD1	CASSLTTGGGEKLFF	TGTGCCAGCAGCCTCACGACAGGGGGGGGTGAAAAACTGTTTTTT
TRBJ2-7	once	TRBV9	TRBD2	CASSFGPAGVYEQYF	TGTGCCAGCAGCTTTGGCCCAGCGGGGGTCTACGAGCAGTACTTC
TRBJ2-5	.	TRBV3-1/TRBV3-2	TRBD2	CASSFSSGEQETQYF	TGTGCCAGCAGCTTCAGTAGCGGGGAACAAGAGACCCAGTACTTC
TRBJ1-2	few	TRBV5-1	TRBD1	CASSPGGTGSYGYTF	TGCGCCAGCAGCCCGGGTGGGACAGGGTCCTATGGCTACACCTTC
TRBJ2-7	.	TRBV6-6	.	CASSVEGEQYF	TGTGCCAGCAGTGTGGAGGGCGAGCAGTACTTC
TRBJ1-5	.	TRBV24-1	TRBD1	CATSDDRGLQPQHF	TGTGCCACCAGTGACGACAGGGGGCTTCAGCCCCAGCATTTT
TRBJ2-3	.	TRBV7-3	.	CASSPRGGPDTQYF	TGTGCCAGCAGCCCGAGGGGGGGCCCAGATACGCAGTATTTT
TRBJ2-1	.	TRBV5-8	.	CASSFGNRAMQFF	TGTGCCAGCAGCTTCGGGAATCGGGCCATGCAGTTCTTC
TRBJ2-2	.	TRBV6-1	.	CASSDGGFNTGELFF	TGTGCCAGCAGTGATGGCGGATTTAACACCGGGGAGCTGTTTTTT
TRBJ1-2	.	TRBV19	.	CASSYSNYGYTF	TGTGCCAGTAGTTACAGTAACTATGGCTACACCTTC
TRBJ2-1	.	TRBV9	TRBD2	CASSVTSGGNEQFF	TGTGCCAGCAGCGTGACTAGCGGGGGCAATGAGCAGTTCTTC
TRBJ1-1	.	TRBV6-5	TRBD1	CASSPGTGNTEAFF	TGTGCCAGCAGTCCCGGGACAGGGAACACTGAAGCTTTCTTT
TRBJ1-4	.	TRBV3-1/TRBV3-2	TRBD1	CASSQTTGWYEKLFF	TGTGCCAGCAGCCAAACGACAGGGTGGTATGAAAAACTGTTTTTT
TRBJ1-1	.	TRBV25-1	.	CASSETGLITNTEAFF	TGTGCCAGCAGTGAGACAGGACTTATAACTAACACTGAAGCTTTCTTT
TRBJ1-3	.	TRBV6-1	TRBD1	CASSEQGGPGNTIYF	TGTGCCAGCAGTGAACAAGGGGGCCCTGGAAACACCATATATTTT
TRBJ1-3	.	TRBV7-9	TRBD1	CASSFQGAVGNTIYF	TGTGCCAGCAGCTTTCAGGGGGCAGTTGGAAACACCATATATTTT
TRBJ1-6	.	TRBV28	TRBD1	CACTGANNSPLHF	TGTGCCTGTACAGGGGCTAATAATTCACCCCTCCACTTT
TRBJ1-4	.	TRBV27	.	CASSFLDGLLTEKLFF	TGTGCCAGCAGTTTCCTCGACGGACTCCTTACCGAAAAACTGTTTTTT
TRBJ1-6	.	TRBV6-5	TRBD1	CASRTGDSPLHF	TGTGCCAGCAGGACAGGGGATTCACCCCTCCACTTT
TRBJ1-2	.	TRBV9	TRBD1	CASSVGETGYDSYGYTF	TGTGCCAGCAGCGTAGGGGAGACAGGGTATGACTCCTATGGCTACACCTTC
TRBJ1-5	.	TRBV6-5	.	CASSLVIRDQPQHF	TGTGCCAGCAGTCTCGTAATCCGGGATCAGCCCCAGCATTTT
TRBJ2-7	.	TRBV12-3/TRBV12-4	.	CASSLFDEQYF	TGTGCCAGCAGTTTATTCGACGAGCAGTACTTC
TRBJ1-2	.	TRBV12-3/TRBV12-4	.	CASSLNRAGDYTF	TGTGCCAGCAGCCTTAACAGGGCGGGGGACTACACCTTC
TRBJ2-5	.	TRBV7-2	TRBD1	CASSVLQGPSETQYF	TGTGCCAGCAGCGTCCTACAGGGGCCCTCAGAGACCCAGTACTTC
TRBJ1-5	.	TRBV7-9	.	CASSFGEQPQHF	TGTGCCAGCAGCTTCGGTGAACAGCCCCAGCATTTT
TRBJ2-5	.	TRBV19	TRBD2	CASSISGTSGSQETQYF	TGTGCCAGTAGTATATCCGGAACTAGCGGGAGCCAAGAGACCCAGTACTTC
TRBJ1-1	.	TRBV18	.	CASSPKTGNTEAFF	TGTGCCAGCTCGCCTAAAACAGGGAACACTGAAGCTTTCTTT
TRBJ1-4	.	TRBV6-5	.	CASSSLGEKLFF	TGTGCCAGCAGTTCCCTGGGCGAAAAACTGTTTTTT
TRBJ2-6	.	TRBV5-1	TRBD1	CASSVSQGAYGANVLTF	TGCGCCAGCAGCGTAAGCCAGGGGGCATATGGGGCCAACGTCCTGACTTTC
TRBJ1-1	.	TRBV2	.	CASSERGGMNTEAFF	TGTGCCAGCAGTGAAAGGGGGGGGATGAACACTGAAGCTTTCTTT
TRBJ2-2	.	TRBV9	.	CASSGDLFGTGELFF	TGTGCCAGCAGCGGGGACTTATTTGGCACCGGGGAGCTGTTTTTT
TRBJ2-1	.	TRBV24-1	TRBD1	CATSTGGSNINYNEQFF	TGTGCCACCAGTACAGGGGGGTCTAATATCAACTACAATGAGCAGTTCTTC
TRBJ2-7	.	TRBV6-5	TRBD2	CASTAGLAYEQYF	TGTGCCAGCACCGCGGGACTAGCTTACGAGCAGTACTTC
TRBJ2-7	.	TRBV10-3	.	CAISSQGTEQYF	TGTGCCATCAGTTCTCAGGGGACCGAGCAGTACTTC
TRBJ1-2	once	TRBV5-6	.	CASSFRLNLSGYTF	TGTGCCAGCAGCTTTCGACTAAACTTATCAGGCTACACCTTC
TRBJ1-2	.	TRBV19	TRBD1	CASSETGTGGNYGYTF	TGTGCCAGTAGTGAGACCGGGACAGGGGGTAACTATGGCTACACCTTC
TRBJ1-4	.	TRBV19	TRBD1	CASSIYRTGRSEKLFF	TGTGCCAGTAGTATCTATCGGACAGGGAGGAGCGAAAAACTGTTTTTT
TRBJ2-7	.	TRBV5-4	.	CASSGLGSYEQYF	TGTGCCAGCAGCGGACTGGGATCCTACGAGCAGTACTTC
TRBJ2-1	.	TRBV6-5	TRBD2	CASVSGRAGGVQFF	TGTGCCAGCGTTAGCGGGAGGGCCGGAGGGGTGCAGTTCTTC
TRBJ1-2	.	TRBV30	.	CAWRRQVNYGYTF	TGTGCCTGGAGGCGACAGGTTAACTATGGCTACACCTTC
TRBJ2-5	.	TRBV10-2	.	CASSRDSQETQYF	TGCGCCAGCAGCCGGGACTCTCAAGAGACCCAGTACTTC
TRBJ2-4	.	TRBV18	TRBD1	CASSPPGQIRGKNIQYF	TGTGCCAGCTCACCACCGGGACAGATACGAGGCAAAAACATTCAGTACTTC
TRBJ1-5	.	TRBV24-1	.	CATSDLRPGQPQHF	TGTGCCACCAGTGATTTACGACCAGGTCAGCCCCAGCATTTT
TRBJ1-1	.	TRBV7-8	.	CASSLTTDTEAFF	TGTGCCAGCAGCTTGACTACCGACACTGAAGCTTTCTTT
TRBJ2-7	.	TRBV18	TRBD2	CASSRGDEQYF	TGTGCCAGCTCCCGGGGGGACGAGCAGTACTTC
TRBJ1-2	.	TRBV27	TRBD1	CASSTGTGAYGYTF	TGTGCCAGCAGTACAGGGACAGGGGCCTATGGCTACACCTTC
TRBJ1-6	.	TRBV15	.	CATSRDRISPLHF	TGTGCCACCAGCAGAGATCGTATCTCACCCCTCCACTTT
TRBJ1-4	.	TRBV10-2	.	CASSEGRVREKLFF	TGCGCCAGCAGTGAGGGGAGGGTACGGGAAAAACTGTTTTTT
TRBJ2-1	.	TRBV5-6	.	CASSLRGTSYNEQFF	TGTGCCAGCAGCTTGCGGGGGACCTCCTACAATGAGCAGTTCTTC